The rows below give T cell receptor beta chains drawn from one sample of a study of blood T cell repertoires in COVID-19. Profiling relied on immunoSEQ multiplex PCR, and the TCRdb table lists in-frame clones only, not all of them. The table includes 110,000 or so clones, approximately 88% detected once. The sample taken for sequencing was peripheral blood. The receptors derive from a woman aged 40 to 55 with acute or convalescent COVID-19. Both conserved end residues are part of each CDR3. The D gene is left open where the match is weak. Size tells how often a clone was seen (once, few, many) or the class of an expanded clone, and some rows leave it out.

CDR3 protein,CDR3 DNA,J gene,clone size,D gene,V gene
CASSVAAGFDNSPLHF,TGTGCCAGCAGCGTAGCAGCAGGGTTCGATAATTCACCCCTCCACTTT,TRBJ1-6,-,-,TRBV9
CATGDRNYNSPLHF,TGTGCCACCGGGGACAGAAACTATAATTCACCCCTCCACTTT,TRBJ1-6,-,TRBD1,TRBV6-5
CASSFTGNQPQHF,TGTGCCAGCAGCTTTACAGGCAATCAGCCCCAGCATTTT,TRBJ1-5,-,-,TRBV7-2
CAWSVQANQPQHF,TGTGCCTGGAGTGTCCAGGCCAATCAGCCCCAGCATTTT,TRBJ1-5,few,-,TRBV30
CASSPRGEANYGYTF,TGTGCCAGCTCCCCCCGGGGTGAGGCGAACTATGGCTACACCTTC,TRBJ1-2,-,-,TRBV18
CASSREDRENSPLHF,TGTGCCAGCTCAAGAGAAGACAGGGAAAATTCACCCCTCCACTTT,TRBJ1-6,once,TRBD1,TRBV18
CAWRDRNTEAFF,TGTGCCTGGAGGGACAGGAACACTGAAGCTTTCTTT,TRBJ1-1,-,-,TRBV30
CASRETGTGAGEKLFF,TGTGCCAGCAGGGAGACCGGGACAGGGGCAGGCGAAAAACTGTTTTTT,TRBJ1-4,-,TRBD1,TRBV2
CASSHRTGGSNEKLFF,TGTGCCAGCAGCCACCGGACAGGGGGCAGCAATGAAAAACTGTTTTTT,TRBJ1-4,few,TRBD1,TRBV3-1/TRBV3-2
CASSSGDSYNSPLHF,TGTGCCAGCAGTTCCGGGGACTCCTATAATTCACCCCTCCACTTT,TRBJ1-6,-,-,TRBV6-6
CASTEDHTGDNIQYF,TGTGCCAGCACCGAAGATCACACAGGGGATAACATTCAGTACTTC,TRBJ2-4,-,TRBD1,TRBV9
CASSGQGGEYNEQFF,TGTGCCAGCTCCGGACAGGGGGGGGAATACAATGAGCAGTTCTTC,TRBJ2-1,-,TRBD1,TRBV2
CASSPDSPSGYTF,TGTGCCAGCAGTCCCGACAGCCCCTCTGGCTACACCTTC,TRBJ1-2,-,-,TRBV2